In this sample, the clone carrying this T cell receptor (beta chain) turned up many times. Its cognate antigen is unknown. The sample comes from a study of post-analysis software for immune sequencing data. Turning to the study itself: The disease courses spanned relapsing-remitting, secondary progressive and progressive-relapsing forms of multiple sclerosis.

The CDR3 length is 11 residues. Germline assignment: CDR1 MNHEY and CDR2 SVGAGI. V lost 7 bases and J lost 5, with 8 bases in between. Study conclusions and caveats: Controls had lower frequencies than patients of five TRBV segments, which included TRBV5-6, TRBV5-1 and TRBV20-1.

Every TCR beta cDNA library bore unique molecular identifiers. TCRdb re-called the PCR reads with MiXCR, one entry per CDR3 protein. In the table there are fewer than 550,000 distinct CDR3 sequences, roughly 34% of which are singletons. Source material: blood. The chain joins TRBV6-5 to TRBJ1-2; a weak D match, TRBD1 (5 bases). The TCR comes from a girl under 18 with multiple sclerosis. Written as DNA, the CDR3 is TGTGCCAGCACCGGGGGATATGGCTACACCTTC. This gives the protein CASTGGYGYTF.